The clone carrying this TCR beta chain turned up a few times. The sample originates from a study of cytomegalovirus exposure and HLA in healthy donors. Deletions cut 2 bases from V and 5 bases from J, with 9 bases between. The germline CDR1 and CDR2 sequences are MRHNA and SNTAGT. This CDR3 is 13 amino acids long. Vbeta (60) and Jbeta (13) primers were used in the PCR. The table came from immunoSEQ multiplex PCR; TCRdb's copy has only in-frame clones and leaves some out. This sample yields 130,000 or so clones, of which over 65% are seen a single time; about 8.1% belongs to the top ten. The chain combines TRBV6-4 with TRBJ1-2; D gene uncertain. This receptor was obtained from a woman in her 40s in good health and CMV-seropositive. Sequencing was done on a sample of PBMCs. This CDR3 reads CASSDPAGYGYTF. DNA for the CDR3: TGTGCCAGCAGTGACCCCGCCGGTTATGGCTACACCTTC.